Each of the 26 T cell receptor beta chains below was sequenced from the same sample in a study of blood T cell repertoires in COVID-19. Assay used: immunoSEQ multiplex PCR; TCRdb lists only in-frame clones, some missing. The data hold under 200,000 clones, with roughly 81% observed a single time. The sequencing sample was made of peripheral blood. Receptor source: a woman in her forties or fifties with COVID-19, enrolled during active disease.

V is TRBV18 and J is TRBJ1-3; a possible D gene is TRBD1 (5 bases). The CDR3 is made up of 13 amino acids. Germline V CDR1 and CDR2: KGHSH, LQKENI. V was trimmed by 4 bases and J by 4 bases, leaving 8 bases between them. CDR3 nucleotides: TGTGCCAGCTCACGGACATCCGGAAACACCATATATTTT. Protein: CASSRTSGNTIYF.

This chain joins TRBV6-4 and TRBJ1-2; D is perhaps TRBD1 (5 bases). The germline CDR1 and CDR2 sequences are MRHNA and SNTAGT. The length of the CDR3 is 13 residues. The ends were cut back, 0 bases at V and 8 bases at J, with 10 bases in the middle. CDR3 sequence reads: CASSDSRQGGYTF. DNA of the CDR3: TGTGCCAGCAGTGACTCAAGGCAGGGCGGCTACACCTTC.

The rearrangement uses TRBV6-5 and TRBJ2-5, with TRBD1 matching over 8 bases. CDR3 size: 14 residues. The trim removed 6 bases at V and 2 bases at J, leaving 5 bases unmatched. The germline V gene encodes CDR1 MNHEY and CDR2 SVGAGI. CDR3 DNA sequence: TGTGCCAGCAGACAGGGGGGTAGGCAAGAGACCCAGTACTTC. This translates into CASRQGGRQETQYF.

The chain has TRBV5-1 and TRBJ1-3; 10 positions match TRBD1. CDR1 SGHRS and CDR2 YFSETQ come from the germline V gene. The trim removed 4 bases at V and 1 base at J, leaving 2 bases unmatched. The CDR3 has 15 amino acids. The DNA of the CDR3 is TGCGCCAGCAGCATGGACAGGGGGTCTGGAAACACCATATATTTT. Its translation is CASSMDRGSGNTIYF.

The gene calls are TRBV21-1 and TRBJ1-5; the table's D call of TRBD1 was not tested on the DNA. TRBV21-1 is termed a pseudogene. This CDR3 is built from 12 residues. CDR3 in DNA: TGTGCCAGCAGTGGCAGCAATCAGCCCCAGCATTTT. Protein sequence: CASSGSNQPQHF.

V is TRBV30 and J is TRBJ1-3, with D unresolved. Germline V gene sequence: CDR1 GTSNPN, CDR2 SVGIG (reference sequence). Trimming shortened V by 5 bases and J by 8 bases, and 13 bases separated the two germline ends. CDR3 size: 12 residues. The CDR3 sequence is CAWAGGSYTIYF. The DNA for the CDR3 is TGTGCCTGGGCCGGAGGATCCTACACCATATATTTT.

This clone has a handful of counts. The chain combines TRBV11-2 with TRBJ2-3; the D is unclear. V was cut by 4 bases and J by 6 bases, with 17 bases left in between. The germline V gene encodes CDR1 SGHAT and CDR2 FQNNGV. CDR3 length: 15 residues. CDR3 bases: TGTGCCAGCAGCTCCTATAGCAGCCATTTTGATACGCAGTATTTT. Translation gives CASSSYSSHFDTQYF.

V usage is TRBV28 and J usage is TRBJ2-1; maybe TRBD1 (6 bases). CDR3 length: 14 amino acids. The germline V gene encodes CDR1 MDHEN and CDR2 SYDVKM. V lost 7 bases and J lost 2, with 12 bases in between. The CDR3 coding sequence is TGTGCCAGCAACCTACGGACAGCCTACAATGAGCAGTTCTTC. It is translated as CASNLRTAYNEQFF.

The table lists this clone with a few counts. The CDR3 here is CASGEQAYEQYF. The DNA for the CDR3 is TGTGCCAGCGGGGAGCAGGCCTACGAGCAGTACTTC. The rearrangement joins TRBV2 to TRBJ2-7, with D possibly being TRBD2 (5 bases). CDR3 length: 12 amino acids. Trimming took 8 bases from V and 2 from J, leaving 10 bases between them. From germline, CDR1 is SNHLY and CDR2 FYNNEI.

V usage is TRBV10-3 and J usage is TRBJ1-5, with D tentatively TRBD1 (5 bases). The CDR3 spans 13 residues. V was cut by 2 bases and J by 11 bases, with 13 bases left in between. CDR1 and CDR2 (germline): ENHRY, SYGVKD. The CDR3 region has the DNA TGTGCCATCAGTGAGGGGGGGGTTCCGGCCCAGCATTTT. Translation gives CAISEGGVPAQHF.

The chain employs TRBV19 and TRBJ1-5; D ambiguous. The V end was cut by 9 bases, the J end by 2 bases, with 14 bases between. Looked up from germline, CDR1 is LNHDA and CDR2 is SQIVND (reference sequence). This CDR3 spans 14 amino acids. The CDR3: CASRTGNGNQPQHF. The CDR3 coding sequence is TGTGCCAGCAGGACTGGGAATGGCAATCAGCCCCAGCATTTT.

The V gene is TRBV30, the J gene TRBJ1-1, with a tentative D call TRBD1 (6 bases). Per germline, CDR1 GTSNPN and CDR2 SVGIG (reference sequence). Deletions cut 5 bases from V and 3 bases from J, with 16 bases between. The CDR3 totals 14 residues. The CDR3 reads CAWYRAKTYTEAFF. The DNA of the CDR3 is TGTGCCTGGTACAGGGCCAAGACATACACTGAAGCTTTCTTT.

The count of this clone is one. V usage is TRBV27 and J usage is TRBJ2-2; the match to TRBD1 covers 12 bases. Germline CDR1 is MNHEY and CDR2 is SMNVEV (reference sequence). With V trimmed by 5 bases and J by 9 bases, 13 bases remained unmatched. This CDR3 is built from 17 residues. The CDR3 nucleotides read TGTGCCAGCAGTCCCTTATTGCGGGACAGGGGGCGCCGGGAGCTGTTTTTT. Its protein product is CASSPLLRDRGRRELFF.

The chain recombines TRBV18 with TRBJ1-5; a weak D match, TRBD1 (5 bases). Germline-derived CDR1 and CDR2 are KGHSH and LQKENI. Deletions cut 3 bases from V and 1 base from J, with 7 bases between. This CDR3 is 14 amino acids long. CDR3 in amino acids: CASSPRESNQPQHF. In DNA, the CDR3 is TGTGCCAGCTCACCCAGGGAAAGCAATCAGCCCCAGCATTTT. Full variable domain (outside the CDR3, taken from reference TRBV18 and TRBJ1-5): NAGVMQNPRHLVRRRGQEARLRCSPMKGHSHVYWYRQLPEEGLKFMVYLQKENIIDESGMPKERFSAEFPKEGPSILRIQQVVRGDSAAYFCASSPRESNQPQHFGDGTRLSIL.

The CDR3 DNA follows: TGTGCCAGCAGCTTAGCGGGACAAGGGGCTGGAAACACCATATATTTT. It specifies CASSLAGQGAGNTIYF. The rearrangement joins TRBV7-6 to TRBJ1-3; D is perhaps TRBD1 (6 bases). The ends were cut back, 0 bases at V and 2 bases at J, with 11 bases in the middle. Germline assignment: CDR1 SGHVS and CDR2 FNYEAQ. The CDR3 consists of 16 residues.

The rearrangement joins TRBV2 to TRBJ1-1; unclear D gene. Trimming pared 2 bases from V and 2 bases from J, leaving 6 bases between. The CDR3 length is 13 residues. The germline gives CDR1 SNHLY, CDR2 FYNNEI. CDR3 region: CASSERFNTEAFF. In nucleotides, the CDR3 is TGTGCCAGCAGTGAACGGTTTAACACTGAAGCTTTCTTT.

This chain connects TRBV6-4 to TRBJ1-4; D gene ambiguous. The CDR3 spans 15 residues. From germline, CDR1 is MRHNA and CDR2 SNTAGT. V shed 2 bases and J shed 2 bases, with 9 bases lying between them. This CDR3 reads CASSDRGGTNEKLFF. The CDR3 nucleotides are TGTGCCAGCAGTGACCGGGGTGGCACTAATGAAAAACTGTTTTTT.

This chain uses TRBV10-3 with TRBJ1-3; D unclear. The CDR3 sequence is 14 residues long. The germline V gene encodes CDR1 ENHRY and CDR2 SYGVKD. V was pared by 3 bases and J by 0 bases, with 6 bases between. CDR3 coding DNA: TGTGCCATCAGTGACCGGAGCTCTGGAAACACCATATATTTT. This gives the protein CAISDRSSGNTIYF.

This clone was seen only once. The chain employs TRBV19 and TRBJ2-4; 8 nucleotides match TRBD1. This CDR3 region has 14 residues. Germline CDR1 reads LNHDA; CDR2 reads SQIVND (reference sequence). The V gene end was trimmed by 6 bases and the J gene end by 9 bases; junction bases not matched to a gene: 10. The CDR3 is CASSPRTGNPIQYF. The CDR3 coding sequence is TGTGCCAGTAGCCCCAGGACAGGGAACCCCATTCAGTACTTC.

The V gene is TRBV6-5, the J gene TRBJ2-1, with D perhaps matching TRBD2 (6 bases). The germline V gene has CDR1 MNHEY and CDR2 SVGAGI. V dropped 7 bases and J dropped 8 bases, with 21 bases sitting between them. The CDR3 has 15 amino acids. The chain's CDR3 is CASTQRAPGVDEQFF. In DNA form, the CDR3 reads TGTGCCAGCACCCAGCGGGCCCCGGGGGTGGATGAGCAGTTCTTC.

This chain connects TRBV11-3 to TRBJ2-7; TRBD1 aligns across 11 bases. In germline, CDR1 is SGHNT, CDR2 YENEEA. There are 17 residues in the CDR3. J lost 0 bases, V lost 0 bases, and 4 bases had no gene match. CDR3 in amino acids: CASSLETGTGGSYEQYF. In nucleotides, the CDR3 is TGTGCCAGCAGCTTAGAAACCGGGACAGGGGGCTCCTACGAGCAGTACTTC. The variable domain in full, with the rest retrieved from reference TRBV11-3 and TRBJ2-7, is EAGVVQSPRYKIIEKKQPVAFWCNPISGHNTLYWYLQNLGQGPELLIRYENEEAVDDSQLPKDRFSAERLKGVDSTLKIQPAELGDSAVYLCASSLETGTGGSYEQYFGPGTRLTVT.

This chain links TRBV18 with TRBJ1-1, with D unresolved. This CDR3 is built from 14 residues. Trimming took 2 bases from V and 1 from J, leaving 8 bases between them. Germline CDR1 reads KGHSH; CDR2 reads LQKENI. The CDR3 loop reads CASSPSAGNTEAFF. The CDR3 nucleotides read TGTGCCAGCTCACCATCAGCAGGGAACACTGAAGCTTTCTTT.

The gene calls are TRBV7-8 and TRBJ2-1; D is unclear. This CDR3 region has 17 residues. Germline assignment: CDR1 SGHVS and CDR2 FQNEAQ. V lost 6 bases and J lost 0, with 18 bases in between. The CDR3, as DNA: TGTGCCAGCAGACCCGGTGGGCAGGCCAGCTCCTACAATGAGCAGTTCTTC. This gives the protein CASRPGGQASSYNEQFF.

This clone showed up many times. The rearrangement joins TRBV4-2 to TRBJ2-5; 8 bases match TRBD2. Looked up from germline, CDR1 is LGHNA and CDR2 is YNFKEQ. The CDR3 totals 17 residues. V was clipped by 0 bases and J by 5 bases; unmatched bases: 11. CDR3 sequence: CASSQDLMVSGVETQYF. The CDR3 bases are TGTGCCAGCAGCCAAGATCTCATGGTTAGCGGGGTTGAGACCCAGTACTTC.

The chain carries TRBV15 and TRBJ2-2; 7 positions match TRBD2. V dropped 0 bases and J dropped 6; count of bases not matched to a gene: 7. CDR1 and CDR2 from the germline V gene are LNHNV and YYDKDF (reference sequence). The CDR3 spans 16 residues. The CDR3 sequence is CATSRDNSAGAGELFF. The CDR3 bases are TGTGCCACCAGCAGAGATAACAGTGCGGGGGCCGGGGAGCTGTTTTTT.

The rearrangement links TRBV2 to TRBJ2-2, with D tentatively TRBD2 (7 bases). Trimming removed 10 bases at V and 1 base at J, with 13 bases between. The CDR3 consists of 14 residues. CDR1 is SNHLY and CDR2 is FYNNEI in the germline V gene. The CDR3 nucleotides read TGTGCCACGAAGGGGGGGGAGAACACCGGGGAGCTGTTTTTT. It codes for CATKGGENTGELFF.